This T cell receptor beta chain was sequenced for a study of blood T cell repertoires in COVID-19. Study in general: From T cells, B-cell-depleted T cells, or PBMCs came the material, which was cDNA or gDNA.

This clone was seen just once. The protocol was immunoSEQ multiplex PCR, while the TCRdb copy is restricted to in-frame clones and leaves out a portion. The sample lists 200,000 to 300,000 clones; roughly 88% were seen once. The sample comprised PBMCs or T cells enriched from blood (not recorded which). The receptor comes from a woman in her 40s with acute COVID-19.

The CDR3 reads CASSLQPGHRTSGNTIYF. The CDR3 coding sequence is TGCGCCAGCAGCCTCCAACCGGGACACCGGACTTCTGGAAACACCATATATTTT. This rearrangement joins TRBV4-1 to TRBJ1-3, with D tentatively TRBD1 (6 bases). The CDR3 consists of 18 residues. CDR1 MGHRA and CDR2 YSYEKL come from the germline V gene. V gave up 4 bases and J gave up 1 base, with 20 bases separating them.